One and the same sample provided the 3 T cell receptor beta chains below, sequenced in a study of cytomegalovirus exposure and HLA in healthy donors. The PCR employed 60 Vbeta primers together with 13 Jbeta primers. Only in-frame clones appear in the TCRdb table, and some are missing; sequencing was by immunoSEQ multiplex PCR. The repertoire holds 180,000 or so clones, with 80% to 90% as singletons. Sequencing was carried out using PBMCs. Receptor source: a man younger than 35 in good health and CMV-seropositive.

The count of this clone is one. J is TRBJ2-7 and V is TRBV27; D is perhaps TRBD1 (6 bases). Germline V gives CDR1 MNHEY, CDR2 SMNVEV (reference sequence). Deletions cut 2 bases from V and 2 bases from J, with 10 bases between. The CDR3 is made up of 14 amino acids. The CDR3 sequence is CASSLPGHAYEQYF. Written as DNA, the CDR3 is TGTGCCAGCAGTTTACCGGGACATGCCTACGAGCAGTACTTC.

Details on this clone: Other DNA sequences in this sample translate to the same CDR3. The chain combines TRBV5-1 with TRBJ2-3; D gene uncertain. The CDR3 loop spans 11 amino acids. V was clipped by 3 bases and J by 4 bases, with 3 bases between them. Germline loops: CDR1 SGHRS, CDR2 YFSETQ. The CDR3 bases are TGCGCCAGCAGCTCGGCAGATACGCAGTATTTT. Translation: CASSSADTQYF.

The genes are TRBV11-2 and TRBJ2-1; 7 nucleotides line up with TRBD1. The length of the CDR3 is 14 residues. Germline CDR1 SGHAT, CDR2 FQNNGV. V shed 5 bases, J shed 7 bases, and the junction held 8 bases outside the gene matches. The DNA of the CDR3 is TGTGCCAGCAGCATGTCAGGGGGATCGAATGAGCAGTTCTTC. Its protein is CASSMSGGSNEQFF.